The 22 T cell receptor beta chains reported below all come from one sample, sequenced in a study of blood T cell repertoires in COVID-19. Method: immunoSEQ multiplex PCR; TCRdb's copy keeps in-frame clones and lacks some. The sample has approximately 60,000 clones, around four fifths seen once. Sequencing used peripheral blood. The source is a man aged 60-69 years with COVID-19, enrolled during active disease.

The gene calls are TRBV6-1 and TRBJ1-6; 9 nucleotides agree with TRBD1. The CDR3 consists of 16 residues. V was clipped by 3 bases and J by 8 bases; unmatched bases: 8. Germline values: CDR1 MNHNS, CDR2 SASEGT. The CDR3 loop reads CASSDYGQGTHSPLHF. CDR3 sequence (DNA): TGTGCCAGCAGTGACTACGGACAGGGGACCCATTCACCCCTCCACTTT.

The chain carries TRBV19 and TRBJ1-4; D ambiguous. CDR1 LNHDA and CDR2 SQIVND come from the germline V gene (reference sequence). The CDR3 totals 14 residues. Trimming shortened V by 9 bases and J by 8 bases, and 19 bases separated the two germline ends. CDR3: CASSLSGDREKLFF. The CDR3 nucleotides are TGTGCCAGCTCCCTATCCGGGGATCGAGAAAAACTGTTTTTT.

This clone was counted only a few times. The V call is TRBV3-1 (or the pseudogene TRBV3-2), the J call TRBJ1-5; D is undetermined. Trimming took 4 bases from V and 0 from J, leaving 7 bases between them. The CDR3 runs 14 residues. Germline CDR1 is LGHDT and CDR2 is YNNKEL (reference sequence). CDR3 coding DNA: TGTGCCAGCAGCCTTTCTTCTAGCAATCAGCCCCAGCATTTT. Its translation: CASSLSSSNQPQHF.

This rearrangement joins TRBV28 to TRBJ2-5; 9 bases map to TRBD1. The germline V gene has CDR1 MDHEN and CDR2 SYDVKM. The J segment lost 2 bases and the V segment lost 4 bases, leaving 2 bases of the junction unmatched. The CDR3 loop spans 14 amino acids. CDR3 DNA sequence: TGTGCCAGCAGTTCACAGGGGGCGCAAGAGACCCAGTACTTC. Amino acid sequence: CASSSQGAQETQYF.

The V call is TRBV14, the J call TRBJ2-3; the match to TRBD1 covers 9 bases. With 9 bases clipped from V and 3 bases from J, the junction kept 7 bases outside the gene matches. CDR1 is SGHDN and CDR2 is FVKESK in the germline V gene. CDR3 size: 14 residues. The CDR3 nucleotides read TGTGCCAGTAGACTGGGACAGGGTACAGATACGCAGTATTTT. Amino acids: CASRLGQGTDTQYF.

The rearrangement joins TRBV27 to TRBJ2-1, with 8 bases lining up with TRBD2. Looked up from germline, CDR1 is MNHEY and CDR2 is SMNVEV (reference sequence). V lost 6 bases and J lost 7; bases outside the gene matches: 14. CDR3 size: 16 residues. The CDR3 DNA reads as TGTGCCAGCAGCAGTCAGGGCACGGGAGGGCCGAATGAGCAGTTCTTC. This encodes CASSSQGTGGPNEQFF.

The chain has TRBV6-5 and TRBJ2-7; tentatively, D is TRBD2 (6 bases). Germline V gives CDR1 MNHEY, CDR2 SVGAGI. The CDR3 is 13 residues long. CDR3 in amino acids: CTTQLRMGGEQYF. The CDR3 DNA is TGTACAACGCAGTTACGGATGGGAGGCGAGCAGTACTTC.

Only a few counts were recorded for this clone. The chain uses TRBV5-1 and TRBJ1-5; weak D call: TRBD1 (5 bases). Germline values: CDR1 SGHRS, CDR2 YFSETQ. This CDR3 comprises 14 residues. The V end lost 5 bases, the J end lost 4 bases, and 13 bases lay between the germline ends. CDR3 sequence reads: CASRPDGGNQPQHF. As DNA, the CDR3 is TGCGCCAGCAGGCCGGACGGGGGGAATCAGCCCCAGCATTTT.

The chain is built from TRBV24-1 and TRBJ2-1, with D hard to call. Trimming removed 4 bases from V and 4 bases from J, with 13 bases in between. This CDR3 spans 15 amino acids. CDR1 and CDR2 (germline): KGHDR, SFDVKD. The CDR3 coding sequence is TGTGCCACCAGTGACACGGGTTTCTTGTACAATGAGCAGTTCTTC. Translated: CATSDTGFLYNEQFF.

The gene calls are TRBV19 and TRBJ2-5; 10 nucleotides match TRBD1. V gave up 0 bases and J gave up 7 bases; unmatched junction bases: 2. CDR1 LNHDA and CDR2 SQIVND come from the germline V gene (reference sequence). The CDR3 is 14 residues long. CDR3: CASSIDRTGGTQYF. For the CDR3, the DNA is TGTGCCAGTAGTATAGATCGGACAGGGGGGACCCAGTACTTC.

The chain employs TRBV5-1 and TRBJ2-2, with D possibly matching TRBD1 (5 bases). The V end lost 3 bases, the J end lost 3 bases, and 9 bases lay between the germline ends. Germline V gives CDR1 SGHRS, CDR2 YFSETQ. The CDR3 extends over 14 amino acids. The CDR3 protein is CASSSAGHTGELFF. CDR3 sequence (DNA): TGCGCCAGCAGCTCGGCAGGGCACACCGGGGAGCTGTTTTTT.

This clone occurred a few times. The chain combines TRBV27 with TRBJ1-5; 7 bases line up with TRBD1. The CDR3 has 14 residues. Losses at the gene ends were 7 bases for V and 7 bases for J; bases not matched to a gene: 10. In germline, CDR1 is MNHEY, CDR2 SMNVEV (reference sequence). The CDR3 DNA reads TGTGCCAGCAAGGTCCGACAGGGATGGCAGCCCCAGCATTTT. Amino acid sequence: CASKVRQGWQPQHF.

The V gene is TRBV2, the J gene TRBJ2-1; tentative D call: TRBD1 (5 bases). The germline CDR1 and CDR2 sequences are SNHLY and FYNNEI. The CDR3 extends over 14 amino acids. Trimming removed 7 bases from V and 10 bases from J, with 20 bases in between. DNA for the CDR3: TGTGCCAGCACCCAGACAGCAGGTTCTTTGGAGCAGTTCTTC. It specifies CASTQTAGSLEQFF.

This clone was found once. V is TRBV29-1 and J is TRBJ1-5, with D perhaps matching TRBD1 (5 bases). Between the trimmed V and J ends, which lost 2 bases and 6 bases, there was a span of 11 bases. This CDR3 spans 13 amino acids. Germline CDR1 is SQVTM and CDR2 is ANQGSEA. CDR3 in amino acids: CSVELGEGQPQHF. DNA for the CDR3: TGCAGCGTTGAATTAGGGGAGGGTCAGCCCCAGCATTTT. Combining the CDR3 with reference TRBV29-1 and TRBJ1-5 gives the whole variable domain SAVISQKPSRDICQRGTSLTIQCQVDSQVTMMFWYRQQPGQSLTLIATANQGSEATYESGFVIDKFPISRPNLTFSTLTVSNMSPEDSSIYLCSVELGEGQPQHFGDGTRLSIL.

This sequence joins TRBV6-5 and TRBJ1-5, with D tentatively TRBD1 (6 bases). The germline gives CDR1 MNHEY, CDR2 SVGAGI. This CDR3 region has 13 residues. The V end lost 8 bases, the J end lost 7 bases, and 15 bases lay between the germline ends. CDR3 amino acids: CASGPGQYQPQHF. The CDR3 DNA sequence: TGTGCCAGCGGCCCGGGACAATACCAGCCCCAGCATTTT.

This rearrangement joins TRBV2 to TRBJ2-3, with 7 bases fitting TRBD1. Trimming cost V 2 bases and J 2 bases; bases outside gene matches: 10. The germline gives CDR1 SNHLY, CDR2 FYNNEI. The CDR3 runs to 17 residues. CDR3: CASSESLTGLDTDTQYF. The CDR3 DNA is TGTGCCAGCAGTGAAAGCCTGACAGGGTTGGACACAGATACGCAGTATTTT. Based on the CDR3 plus reference TRBV2 and TRBJ2-3, the full variable domain is EPEVTQTPSHQVTQMGQEVILRCVPISNHLYFYWYRQILGQKVEFLVSFYNNEISEKSEIFDDQFSVERPDGSNFTLKIRSTKLEDSAMYFCASSESLTGLDTDTQYFGPGTRLTVL.

In its sample, this clone was seen once. The genes are TRBV2 and TRBJ2-7, with 9 bases lining up with TRBD2. V trimming: 7 bases; J trimming: 6 bases; junction bases outside the gene matches: 7. The CDR3 consists of 13 residues. CDR1 SNHLY and CDR2 FYNNEI come from the germline V gene. The CDR3, as DNA: TGTGCCAGCAAGTCTTCACTAGCGGGCGAGCAGTACTTC. This codes for CASKSSLAGEQYF.

V gene TRBV19 combines with J gene TRBJ1-5; TRBD1 agrees at 7 bases. CDR3 length: 15 amino acids. Germline CDR1 is LNHDA and CDR2 is SQIVND (reference sequence). J lost 2 bases, V lost 7 bases, and 8 bases had no gene match. The DNA for the CDR3 is TGTGCCAGTACCGCCCTGGGGACAGGCAATCAGCCCCAGCATTTT. Protein: CASTALGTGNQPQHF.

The V and J genes are TRBV6-2 or TRBV6-3 and TRBJ1-1, with TRBD1 matching over 9 bases. From germline, CDR1 is MNHEY and CDR2 SVGEGT. This CDR3 has 15 residues. Germline trimming cut 4 bases from V and 1 base from J; bases unmatched to any gene: 4. CDR3 DNA: TGTGCCAGCAGTTGGAGACAGGGGGGGAACACTGAAGCTTTCTTT. This encodes CASSWRQGGNTEAFF.

The V and J genes are TRBV2 and TRBJ2-5; 7 bases match TRBD2. After removal of 9 bases from V and 5 bases from J, the junction contained 6 bases not matched to a gene. CDR3 length: 12 amino acids. The germline CDR1 and CDR2 sequences are SNHLY and FYNNEI. In DNA, the CDR3 is TGTGCCAGTGGGAGGGAGGATGAGACCCAGTACTTC. It specifies CASGREDETQYF.

The chain is built from TRBV6-5 and TRBJ1-2; D is perhaps TRBD1 (5 bases). The germline V gene encodes CDR1 MNHEY and CDR2 SVGAGI. The length of the CDR3 is 15 residues. Trimming cost V 6 bases and J 7 bases, with 21 bases left between them. CDR3 sequence reads: CASRAPGPGFIGYTF. The CDR3, as DNA: TGTGCCAGCAGAGCCCCCGGGCCAGGGTTTATTGGCTACACCTTC.

The gene calls are TRBV5-1 and TRBJ1-2; the match to TRBD1 covers 10 bases. The CDR3 is 15 residues long. V gave up 6 bases and J gave up 5 bases; unmatched junction bases: 10. The germline V gene encodes CDR1 SGHRS and CDR2 YFSETQ. CDR3 sequence (DNA): TGCGCCAGCACGCCCATCGGGACAGGGGAATATGGCTACACCTTC. As protein: CASTPIGTGEYGYTF. The whole variable domain, remainder taken from reference TRBV5-1 and TRBJ1-2, is KAGVTQTPRYLIKTRGQQVTLSCSPISGHRSVSWYQQTPGQGLQFLFEYFSETQRNKGNFPGRFSGRQFSNSRSEMNVSTLELGDSALYLCASTPIGTGEYGYTFGSGTRLTVV.